This section outlines one T cell receptor (beta chain) sequence together with its context. The CDR3 consists of 13 residues. Trimming pared 5 bases from V and 6 bases from J, leaving 10 bases between. CDR1 is MNHEY and CDR2 is SVGAGI in the germline V gene. This entry comes from a study of cytomegalovirus exposure and HLA in healthy donors. The donors were part of the 120-subject validation cohort, which stood apart from the roughly 670-subject first cohort. Generated by immunoSEQ multiplex PCR, the TCRdb table keeps only in-frame clones and is missing some. Altogether 55,000 to 75,000 clones are present, around 93% being singletons, with the ten largest covering approximately 5%.

Sequenced material: PBMCs. This chain connects TRBV6-5 to TRBJ2-2, with D tentatively TRBD2 (5 bases). This TCR was recovered from a man aged 18-30 years in good health and CMV-seropositive. Written as DNA, the CDR3 is TGTGCCAGCAGTAAGGCCGGGGCCGGGGAGCTGTTTTTT. Amino acid sequence: CASSKAGAGELFF.